The 26 T cell receptor beta chains below all came from one sample that was sequenced in a study of shared clonotypes between healthy human individuals. The protocol was immunoSEQ multiplex PCR, while the TCRdb copy is restricted to in-frame clones and leaves out a portion. The sample carries more than 1.2 million clones, around 98.5% recorded once. Sequenced sample: naive CD4+ T cells sorted from blood. Subset given: CD45RA+ positively selected. The receptors here all came from a man aged 30 to 45 in good health.

V and J are TRBV19 and TRBJ2-2; 10 bases are shared with TRBD1. J lost 5 bases, V lost 0 bases, and 6 bases had no gene match. There are 17 residues in the CDR3. Per germline, CDR1 LNHDA and CDR2 SQIVND (reference sequence). The DNA for the CDR3 is TGTGCCAGTAGTATAGACCGGGACAGGGGTTATACCGGGGAGCTGTTTTTT. This gives the protein CASSIDRDRGYTGELFF.

V is TRBV5-1 and J is TRBJ2-2; TRBD2 matches at 14 bases. The germline V gene has CDR1 SGHRS and CDR2 YFSETQ. This CDR3 has 17 residues. Losses at the gene ends were 4 bases for V and 5 bases for J; bases not matched to a gene: 7. CDR3 DNA: TGCGCCAGCAGCCCGGGACTAGCGGGAGATATAACCGGGGAGCTGTTTTTT. Its protein is CASSPGLAGDITGELFF.

The gene calls are TRBV7-8 and TRBJ2-2; a weak D match, TRBD2 (6 bases). CDR3 length: 15 residues. Germline CDR1 reads SGHVS; CDR2 reads FQNEAQ. V was trimmed by 4 bases and J by 5 bases, leaving 14 bases between them. The CDR3 DNA reads TGTGCCAGCAGCTGGCGTTGGGGGGAGACCGGGGAGCTGTTTTTT. Translation: CASSWRWGETGELFF.

The V and J genes are TRBV5-1 and TRBJ2-2, with 14 bases aligning to TRBD2. Germline V gives CDR1 SGHRS, CDR2 YFSETQ. Unmatched junction bases numbered 5, after V lost 4 bases and J lost 3 bases. This CDR3 spans 17 amino acids. CDR3 nucleotides: TGCGCCAGCAGCCCGGGACTAGCGGGAGTCTACACCGGGGAGCTGTTTTTT. This gives the protein CASSPGLAGVYTGELFF.

The V call is TRBV10-2, the J call TRBJ2-7; TRBD1 matches at 8 bases. Trimming removed 5 bases from V and 3 bases from J; junction bases left unmatched: 6. CDR3 length: 14 residues. Germline assignment: CDR1 WSHSY and CDR2 SAAADI. This chain's CDR3 is CASSRQGRNYEQYF. CDR3 DNA sequence: TGCGCCAGCAGTAGACAGGGGAGGAACTACGAGCAGTACTTC.

The rearrangement links TRBV6-5 to TRBJ2-7; TRBD2 agrees at 7 bases. Unmatched junction bases numbered 6, after V lost 10 bases and J lost 3 bases. The V gene's germline CDR1 is MNHEY and CDR2 SVGAGI. The CDR3 has 12 amino acids. The CDR3 sequence: CATKAGDYEQYF. For the CDR3, the DNA is TGTGCCACCAAGGCGGGGGACTACGAGCAGTACTTC.

The chain employs TRBV6-4 and TRBJ1-1, with TRBD1 as a possible D gene (5 bases). Germline CDR1 and CDR2: MRHNA and SNTAGT. V lost 5 bases to trimming and J lost 1 base, with 5 bases between them. The CDR3 loop spans 12 amino acids. CDR3 nucleotide sequence: TGTGCCAGCAGTAGGGGGAACACTGAAGCTTTCTTT. This gives the protein CASSRGNTEAFF.

The chain uses TRBV9 and TRBJ1-3, with a possible D match to TRBD1 (6 bases). Trimming stripped 0 bases from V and 1 base from J, with 11 bases between. Looked up from germline, CDR1 is SGDLS and CDR2 is YYNGEE. This CDR3 region has 16 residues. CDR3 nucleotides: TGTGCCAGCAGCGTAGAGGGACAATCTTCTGGAAACACCATATATTTT. Amino acids: CASSVEGQSSGNTIYF.

The J gene is TRBJ1-3, the V gene TRBV18, with D hard to call. Germline V gene lookup returns CDR1 KGHSH and CDR2 LQKENI. Between the trimmed V and J ends, which lost 2 bases and 1 base, there was a span of 12 bases. CDR3 length equals 16 residues. The CDR3 here is CASSPKPGDSGNTIYF. The CDR3 DNA reads TGTGCCAGCTCACCAAAACCGGGAGATTCTGGAAACACCATATATTTT.

V usage is TRBV19 and J usage is TRBJ1-1, with D possibly being TRBD1 (6 bases). Per the germline V gene, CDR1 is LNHDA and CDR2 is SQIVND (reference sequence). V dropped 7 bases and J dropped 8 bases, with 11 bases sitting between them. This CDR3 is built from 11 residues. In DNA form, the CDR3 reads TGTGCCAGTACTTTGGGGGCCGAAGCTTTCTTT. Its protein product is CASTLGAEAFF.

V usage is TRBV7-3 and J usage is TRBJ2-3, with 8 nucleotides matching TRBD1. The V gene end was trimmed by 5 bases and the J gene end by 2 bases; junction bases not matched to a gene: 6. The CDR3 spans 15 residues. CDR1 SGHTA and CDR2 FQGTGA come from the germline V gene. The chain's CDR3 is CASSPQGANTDTQYF. CDR3 in DNA: TGTGCCAGCAGCCCTCAGGGGGCGAACACAGATACGCAGTATTTT.

This rearrangement joins TRBV27 to TRBJ2-5, with D possibly being TRBD2 (5 bases). V was trimmed by 4 bases and J by 4 bases, leaving 13 bases between them. This CDR3 comprises 14 residues. CDR1 is MNHEY, CDR2 SMNVEV, per germline (reference sequence). CDR3 sequence (DNA): TGTGCCAGCAGTTCGAGGAGGATCAGAGAGACCCAGTACTTC. Its protein is CASSSRRIRETQYF.

The count of this clone is one. The chain joins TRBV5-4 to TRBJ2-1; TRBD2 matches at 8 bases. Per germline, CDR1 SGHNT and CDR2 YYREEE (reference sequence). V gave up 3 bases and J gave up 4 bases; unmatched junction bases: 21. The CDR3 runs 20 residues. This CDR3 is CASSSKQAGVEGGNYNEQFF. The CDR3 nucleotides read TGTGCCAGCAGCTCCAAACAAGCGGGAGTGGAAGGAGGGAATTACAATGAGCAGTTCTTC.

The V call is TRBV15, the J call TRBJ2-7; tentatively, D is TRBD2 (5 bases). CDR1 and CDR2 (germline): LNHNV, YYDKDF (reference sequence). The V and J ends lost 1 base and 7 bases respectively, with 17 bases between them. This CDR3 has 15 amino acids. The chain's CDR3 is CATSRGPRQTGEQYF. The CDR3 DNA follows: TGTGCCACCAGCAGAGGTCCGCGACAAACGGGGGAGCAGTACTTC.

The V gene is TRBV28, the J gene TRBJ2-6; D is unresolved. Trimming pared 10 bases from V and 1 base from J, leaving 14 bases between. This CDR3 contains 15 residues. Germline values: CDR1 MDHEN, CDR2 SYDVKM. The CDR3 DNA follows: TGTGCCACCATACCCACGCTATCTGGGGCCAACGTCCTGACTTTC. Translating gives CATIPTLSGANVLTF.

This chain uses TRBV5-1 with TRBJ1-5; perhaps TRBD1 as D (6 bases). Trimming took 0 bases from V and 3 from J, leaving 10 bases between them. This CDR3 has 15 amino acids. CDR1 and CDR2 from the germline V gene are SGHRS and YFSETQ. Written as DNA, the CDR3 is TGCGCCAGCAGCTTGGCAGGGGTAGCCAATCAGCCCCAGCATTTT. Translated: CASSLAGVANQPQHF.

The J gene is TRBJ1-5, the V gene TRBV28, with TRBD1 identical over 7 bases. CDR1 MDHEN and CDR2 SYDVKM come from the germline V gene. This CDR3 spans 12 amino acids. The J segment lost 2 bases and the V segment lost 9 bases, leaving 1 base of the junction unmatched. Here the CDR3 reads CASQGGNQPQHF. The CDR3 DNA sequence: TGTGCCAGTCAGGGGGGCAATCAGCCCCAGCATTTT.

The chain links TRBV15 to TRBJ2-6; D unresolved. Trimming took 1 base from V and 2 from J, leaving 12 bases between them. The germline V gene encodes CDR1 LNHNV and CDR2 YYDKDF (reference sequence). The CDR3 sequence is 17 residues long. The CDR3 DNA is TGTGCCACCAGCAGAGTAAGTTGGGTTCCTGGGGCCAACGTCCTGACTTTC. Its protein is CATSRVSWVPGANVLTF.

This sequence joins TRBV4-3 and TRBJ2-7; no definite D call. The CDR3 runs 14 residues. Per the germline V gene, CDR1 is LGHNA and CDR2 is YSLEER. Trimming removed 2 bases from V and 0 bases from J, with 8 bases in between. In DNA form, the CDR3 reads TGCGCCAGCAGCCAACACGTCCTCTCCTACGAGCAGTACTTC. Translation gives CASSQHVLSYEQYF.

J is TRBJ1-4 and V is TRBV9; 10 bases align to TRBD1. Germline V gives CDR1 SGDLS, CDR2 YYNGEE. The trim removed 4 bases at V and 7 bases at J, leaving 4 bases unmatched. This CDR3 region has 14 residues. The CDR3 here is CASSPGQGTEKLFF. The CDR3 DNA follows: TGTGCCAGCAGCCCGGGACAGGGGACTGAAAAACTGTTTTTT.

V and J are TRBV11-2 and TRBJ2-5; 13 positions agree with TRBD2. Germline assignment: CDR1 SGHAT and CDR2 FQNNGV. V dropped 1 base and J dropped 4; count of bases not matched to a gene: 6. The CDR3 runs to 17 residues. The DNA of the CDR3 is TGTGCCAGCAGCTTAGGAACTAGCGGGAGGGCGATAGAGACCCAGTACTTC. This sequence encodes CASSLGTSGRAIETQYF.

The J gene is TRBJ2-7, the V gene TRBV6-5; unclear D gene. Germline assignment: CDR1 MNHEY and CDR2 SVGAGI. This CDR3 region has 11 residues. V was shortened by 6 bases and J by 3 bases, with 6 bases between the two germline ends. CDR3 DNA sequence: TGTGCCAGCAGAACGCTCTACGAGCAGTACTTC. It translates to CASRTLYEQYF.

The rearrangement joins TRBV15 to TRBJ2-3; D not certain. CDR3 length: 15 amino acids. Germline V gene data show CDR1 as LNHNV and CDR2 as YYDKDF (reference sequence). V gave up 0 bases and J gave up 0 bases, with 7 bases separating them. As DNA, the CDR3 is TGTGCCACCAGCAGAGATACCAGCAGCACAGATACGCAGTATTTT. Protein product: CATSRDTSSTDTQYF.

The rearrangement joins TRBV7-9 to TRBJ2-5, with 8 bases identical to TRBD1. The CDR3 has 14 amino acids. V lost 5 bases and J lost 6; bases outside the gene matches: 8. Germline CDR1 and CDR2: SEHNR and FQNEAQ (reference sequence). The CDR3 reads CASSAMDRVKTQYF. The CDR3 DNA reads TGTGCCAGCAGCGCTATGGACAGGGTAAAGACCCAGTACTTC.

V gene TRBV28 combines with J gene TRBJ2-3; TRBD2 matches 14 bases. CDR1 MDHEN and CDR2 SYDVKM come from the germline V gene. There are 15 residues in the CDR3. The junction had 3 bases not matched to a gene; V was cut back by 6 bases and J by 4 bases. CDR3 DNA sequence: TGTGCCAGCAGCGAGACTAGCGGGAGGGCAGATACGCAGTATTTT. It encodes CASSETSGRADTQYF.

This chain's CDR3 is CASSITGGDEKLFF. The CDR3 coding sequence is TGTGCCAGTAGTATTACGGGAGGCGATGAAAAACTGTTTTTT. The chain has TRBV19 and TRBJ1-4; D gene ambiguous. The CDR3 has 14 amino acids. V was pared by 3 bases and J by 6 bases, with 11 bases between. Looked up from germline, CDR1 is LNHDA and CDR2 is SQIVND (reference sequence).